Here is one TCR beta chain with its context. This receptor's antigen is unknown. No much larger clone exists at a distance of one base, and base qualities are not known. Per the germline V gene, SGDLS is the CDR1 and YYNGEE is the CDR2. Germline trimming: 4 bases from V, 5 bases from J; junction bases outside gene matches: 9. From the cysteine through the phenylalanine, the CDR3 covers 15 amino acids. Here the CDR3 DNA is all that survives: 45 bases in frame from base 1. Libraries were built with the immunoSEQ multiplex PCR assay. As stored in TCRdb, this immuneACCESS dataset retains in-frame rearrangements with V and J assigned. A fraction of the clones does not appear; measured against another copy, unresolved V genes explain less than half of the discrepancy, and the remainder lacks a known reason. Across this sample there are 20,000 to 30,000 clones, with roughly nine tenths seen only once. In total, the top ten clones hold under 9.5% of the sample.

The source of the sample is a study of T cell changes during pregnancy in multiple sclerosis (dated by TCRdb to the late 2010s). Study-level background: The study examined how the T cell repertoire changed over the course of pregnancy in women with multiple sclerosis.

The TCR comes from a female donor in good health, enrolled as a control in a pregnancy study. Sample: CD8+ T cells from peripheral blood mononuclear cells, taken in the third trimester of pregnancy. The V and J genes are TRBV9 and TRBJ2-1; 7 bases in the junction line up with TRBD1. The DNA sequence reads TGTGCCAGCAGCCCAGAATGGGACAGCCACAATGAGCAGTTCTTC. Its translation is CASSPEWDSHNEQFF. Joined to the reference TRBV9 and TRBJ2-1 proteins, this CDR3 gives the full variable domain: DSGVTQTPKHLITATGQRVTLRCSPRSGDLSVYWYQQSLDQGLQFLIQYYNGEERAKGNILERFSAQQFPDLHSELNLSSLELGDSALYFCASSPEWDSHNEQFFGPGTRLTVL.